This entry is about one T cell receptor beta chain. The antigen remains unidentified. Germline CDR1 is SGDLS and CDR2 is YYNGEE. The ends lost 3 bases at V and 5 bases at J; junction bases unmatched: 12. This CDR3 spans 16 amino acids. This record comes from a study of blood T cells in healthy people across ages. Overall study results and limits: Naive CD4+ cells and diversity were both higher in long-lived donors than in aged donors. Measured against age, TCR beta diversity per million T cells decreased in a roughly linear manner.

A second PCR, run for roughly 7 to 11 cycles, used a sample-barcoded 5' primer plus a J-beta primer mix. A tag from a template-switch adaptor with 12 random nucleotides marked each cDNA molecule. TCRdb re-called the 5' RACE reads through MiXCR, storing one row per CDR3 protein. The sample shows about 1,500,000 distinct CDR3 sequences, about 40% of them seen only once. The J gene is TRBJ1-2, the V gene TRBV9; the match to TRBD1 covers 8 bases. The sequence came from a woman aged 18 to 35 in good health. The specimen was blood. The CDR3 region is CASSARTGPFSYGYTF. In nucleotides, the CDR3 is TGTGCCAGCAGCGCTCGGACAGGGCCGTTTTCTTATGGCTACACCTTC.